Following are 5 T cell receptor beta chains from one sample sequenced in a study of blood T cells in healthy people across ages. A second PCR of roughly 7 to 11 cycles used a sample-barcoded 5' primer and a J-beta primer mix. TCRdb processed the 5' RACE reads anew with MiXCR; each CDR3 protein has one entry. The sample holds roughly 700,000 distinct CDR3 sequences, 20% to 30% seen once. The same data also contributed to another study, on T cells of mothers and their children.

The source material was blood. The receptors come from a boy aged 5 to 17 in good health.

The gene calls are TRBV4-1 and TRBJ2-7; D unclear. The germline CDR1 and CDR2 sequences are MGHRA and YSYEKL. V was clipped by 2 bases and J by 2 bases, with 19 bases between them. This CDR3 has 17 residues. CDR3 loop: CASSQMALSPLTYEQYF. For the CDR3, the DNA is TGCGCCAGCAGCCAAATGGCCCTATCGCCTTTAACCTACGAGCAGTACTTC.

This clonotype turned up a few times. The CDR3 here is CSVDTGTGLNYGYTF. DNA for the CDR3: TGCAGCGTTGACACCGGGACAGGACTTAACTATGGCTACACCTTC. This chain connects TRBV29-1 to TRBJ1-2, with 8 bases identical to TRBD1. The germline V gene encodes CDR1 SQVTM and CDR2 ANQGSEA. The length of the CDR3 is 15 residues. V gave up 3 bases and J gave up 1 base; unmatched junction bases: 7.

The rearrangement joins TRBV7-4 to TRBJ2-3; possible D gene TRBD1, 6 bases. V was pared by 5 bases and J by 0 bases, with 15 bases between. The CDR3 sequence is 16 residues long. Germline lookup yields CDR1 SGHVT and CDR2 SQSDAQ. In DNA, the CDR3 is TGTGCCAGCAGCCTAAACGGGACAAAAAGCACAGATACGCAGTATTTT. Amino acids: CASSLNGTKSTDTQYF.

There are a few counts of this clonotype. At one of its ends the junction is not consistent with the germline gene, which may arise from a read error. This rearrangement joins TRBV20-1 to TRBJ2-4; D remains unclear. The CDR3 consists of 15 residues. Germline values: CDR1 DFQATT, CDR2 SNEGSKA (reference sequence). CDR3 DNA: TGCGGTGCTAGTGAGTCCGAAAGCACATTAAACATTCAGTACTTC. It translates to CGASESESTLNIQYF.

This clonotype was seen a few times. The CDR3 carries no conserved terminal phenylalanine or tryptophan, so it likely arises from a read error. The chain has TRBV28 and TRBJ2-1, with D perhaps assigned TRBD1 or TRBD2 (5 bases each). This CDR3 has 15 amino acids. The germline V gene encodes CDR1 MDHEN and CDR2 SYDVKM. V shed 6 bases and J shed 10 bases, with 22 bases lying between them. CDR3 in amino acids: CASSLRDPIGHEQFL. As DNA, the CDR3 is TGTGCCAGCAGCCTACGGGACCCAATCGGTCACGAGCAGTTCCTC.